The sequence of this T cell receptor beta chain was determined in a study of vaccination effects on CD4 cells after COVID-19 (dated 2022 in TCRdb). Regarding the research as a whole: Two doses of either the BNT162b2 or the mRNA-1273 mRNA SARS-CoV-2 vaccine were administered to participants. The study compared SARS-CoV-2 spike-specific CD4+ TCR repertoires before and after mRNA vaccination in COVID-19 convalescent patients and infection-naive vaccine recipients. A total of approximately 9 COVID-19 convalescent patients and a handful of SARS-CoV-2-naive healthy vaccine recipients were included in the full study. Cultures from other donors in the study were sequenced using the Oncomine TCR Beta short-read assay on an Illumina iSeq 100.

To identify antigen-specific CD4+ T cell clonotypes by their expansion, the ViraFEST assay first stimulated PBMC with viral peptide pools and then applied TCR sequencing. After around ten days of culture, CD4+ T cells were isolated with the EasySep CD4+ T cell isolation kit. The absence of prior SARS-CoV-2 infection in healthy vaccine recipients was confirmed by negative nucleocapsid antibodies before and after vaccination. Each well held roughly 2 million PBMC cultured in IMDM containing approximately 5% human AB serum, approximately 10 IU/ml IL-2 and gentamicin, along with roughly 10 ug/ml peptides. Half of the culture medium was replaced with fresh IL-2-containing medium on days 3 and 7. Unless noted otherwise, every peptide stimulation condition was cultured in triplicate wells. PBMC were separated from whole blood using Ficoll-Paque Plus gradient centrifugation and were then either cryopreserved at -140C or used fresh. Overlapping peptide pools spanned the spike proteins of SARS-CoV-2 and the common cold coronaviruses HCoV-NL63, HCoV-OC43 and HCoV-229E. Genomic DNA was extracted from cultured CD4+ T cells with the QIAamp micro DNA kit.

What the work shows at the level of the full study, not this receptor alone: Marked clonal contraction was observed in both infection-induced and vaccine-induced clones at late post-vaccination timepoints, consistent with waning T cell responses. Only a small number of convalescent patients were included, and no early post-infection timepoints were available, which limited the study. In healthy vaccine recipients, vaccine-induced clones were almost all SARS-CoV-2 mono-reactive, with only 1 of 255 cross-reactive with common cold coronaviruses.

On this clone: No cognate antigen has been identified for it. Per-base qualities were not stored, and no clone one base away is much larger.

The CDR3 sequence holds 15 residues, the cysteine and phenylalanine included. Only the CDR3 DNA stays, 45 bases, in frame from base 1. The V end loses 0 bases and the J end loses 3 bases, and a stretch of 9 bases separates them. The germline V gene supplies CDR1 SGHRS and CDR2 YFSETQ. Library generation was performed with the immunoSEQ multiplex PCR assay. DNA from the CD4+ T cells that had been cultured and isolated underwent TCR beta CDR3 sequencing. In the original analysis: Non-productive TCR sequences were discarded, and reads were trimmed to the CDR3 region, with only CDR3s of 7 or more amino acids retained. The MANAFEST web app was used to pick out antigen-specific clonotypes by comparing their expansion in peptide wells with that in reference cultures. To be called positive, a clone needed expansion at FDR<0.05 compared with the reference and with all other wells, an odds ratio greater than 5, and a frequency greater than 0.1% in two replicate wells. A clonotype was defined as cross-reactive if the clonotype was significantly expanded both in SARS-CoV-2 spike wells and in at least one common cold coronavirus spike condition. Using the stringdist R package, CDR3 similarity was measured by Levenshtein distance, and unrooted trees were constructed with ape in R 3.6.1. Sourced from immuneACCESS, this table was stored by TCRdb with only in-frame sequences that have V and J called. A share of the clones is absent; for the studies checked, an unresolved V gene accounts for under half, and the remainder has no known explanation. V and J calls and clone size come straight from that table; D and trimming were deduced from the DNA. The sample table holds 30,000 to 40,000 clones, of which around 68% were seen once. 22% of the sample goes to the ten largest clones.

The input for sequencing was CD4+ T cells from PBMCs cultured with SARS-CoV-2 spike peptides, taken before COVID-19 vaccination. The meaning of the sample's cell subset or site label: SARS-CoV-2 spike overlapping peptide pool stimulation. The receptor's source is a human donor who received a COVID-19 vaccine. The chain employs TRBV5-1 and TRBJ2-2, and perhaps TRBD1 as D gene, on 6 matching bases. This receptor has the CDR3 CASSLGQADTGELFF. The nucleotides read TGCGCCAGCAGCTTGGGACAGGCGGACACCGGGGAGCTGTTTTTT.